This TCR beta chain was obtained from a study of T cells in Graves' hyperthyroidism and ophthalmopathy (dated by TCRdb to between 2019 and 2020). Context from the whole study: Peripheral blood was sampled at the time of initial diagnosis, prior to any treatment. Whether ophthalmopathy could be predicted prospectively was tested in an independent validation cohort made up of some 20 hyperthyroidism patients plus 17 patients who later progressed to ophthalmopathy. According to the paper, TCR Vbeta CDR3 sequencing was carried out on 120 to 150 peripheral blood samples, which came from about 45 ophthalmopathy, under 85 hyperthyroidism and around 17 progressor patients. In several Graves' hyperthyroidism patients, the study also compared T-cell repertoires from thyroid tissue with T-cell repertoires from blood. For training and testing, the 100 or so patients in the discovery cohort were randomly divided in a 7:3 ratio. After sampling, hyperthyroidism patients received methimazole starting at 30 mg daily, and ophthalmopathy patients received high-dose intravenous methylprednisolone. A discovery cohort of approximately 100 patients, roughly 45 with Graves' ophthalmopathy and fewer than 65 with stable Graves' hyperthyroidism, was used to find distinguishing TCR V-J signatures. The paper as a whole reports these results and caveats: Most expanded thyroid clonotypes (frequency above 0.001) were also found in blood, which suggests that blood repertoires may mirror thyroid immune responses. Sample size was not statistically predetermined, and blinding of investigators to group allocation was not performed. In validation, the model predicted progression to ophthalmopathy with roughly 70% sensitivity and approximately 74% specificity, a median of 6.5 months before onset. In cross-validation, a model built on a 13 V-J signature told ophthalmopathy apart from stable hyperthyroidism with approximately 91% sensitivity and roughly 83% specificity, and in testing the same model reached 80%/75%.

The TCR beta CDR3 regions were amplified from the RNA transcripts. The first round of RT-PCR for the TCR CDR3 was performed with the HTBI primer set and the Qiagen OneStep RT-PCR kit. A second multiplex PCR round built the libraries, followed by size selection and purification. Libraries were sequenced paired-end with 100 bp reads on an Illumina HiSeq2000. In the paper's pipeline: Raw data were processed with SOAPnuke, discarding reads with adapters, uncalled bases, mean Phred below 15, or no exact constant-primer or identifier match. High-quality paired reads were merged with COPE v1.2.5, and unique nucleotide sequences were defined as clonotypes. MiTCR v1.1 was used to align clonotypes to the IMGT TRBV, TRBD and TRBJ reference segments. The analysis included only V-J combinations with a frequency above 0.0001, which together covered roughly 99% of the repertoires. The TCS score was defined as F50 (clonal expansion) divided by E x V (chaos), with BLOSUM62-based TCRdist calculated between CDR3 peptides within each V-J. Welch's t-statistics and random forest reduced around 520 V-J features to some 14, which were used in a naive Bayes classifier (R e1071). TCRdb handled the public reads itself, with Q25 trimming in fastp and clone calling in MiXCR, and kept productive beta chains. CDR3 protein duplicates are merged, each entry listing the most common genes and DNA. For this entry, the V and J calls and clone size follow TCRdb and not the study's own pipeline. The sample profile shows hundreds of thousands of distinct CDR3 sequences; over 15% of them were found once. The top ten constitute over 15% of the sample.

Hyperthyroidism patients were newly diagnosed, had a disease duration of under 2 months, and were aged 18 to 65 years. Any patient with an uncontrolled infection, another autoimmune disease, pregnancy or lactation was excluded. Clinical symptoms, serum thyroxine and TRAb, thyroid ultrasound, and orbital computed tomography formed the basis for the diagnoses. Blood from progressor patients was drawn when they were first diagnosed with hyperthyroidism, before any ophthalmopathy symptoms appeared. PBMCs were isolated from about 9 ml of fresh peripheral blood by Ficoll-Paque density gradient centrifugation. Progressor patients were initially diagnosed with Graves' hyperthyroidism and developed ophthalmopathy during follow-up. Trizol reagent was used to extract total RNA, and RNA quality was then checked on an Agilent 2100 Bioanalyzer. CDR1 ENHRY and CDR2 SYGVKD are derived from the germline V gene. The CDR3 starts with the cysteine, ends with the phenylalanine, and has 15 residues. Of all the DNA, just the CDR3 is kept, 45 bases in frame from base 1. V is pruned by 6 bases and J by 7 bases, leaving 12 bases of the junction without a gene match.

About this clonotype: Its antigen has not been determined. No base quality information exists; no much larger clone differs at one position.

The TCR originated in a woman aged 45 to 65 with Graves' hyperthyroidism that later progressed to Graves' ophthalmopathy. Material for sequencing was blood. Recombination connected TRBV10-3 to TRBJ1-2; 9 of the junction bases match TRBD1. The nucleotides read TGTGCCATCAGAACCATGGACAGGGGATTTGGTGGCTACACCTTC. Its protein product is CAIRTMDRGFGGYTF.